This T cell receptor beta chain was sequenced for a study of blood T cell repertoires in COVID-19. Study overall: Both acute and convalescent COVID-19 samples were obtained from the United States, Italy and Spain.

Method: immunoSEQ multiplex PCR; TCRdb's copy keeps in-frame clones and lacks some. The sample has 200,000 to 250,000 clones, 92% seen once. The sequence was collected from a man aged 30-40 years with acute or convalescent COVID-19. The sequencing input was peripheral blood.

Here the CDR3 DNA reads TGTGCCAGCAGGACGGTCGGGGGGGCCTCTGAAGCTTTCTTT. This gives the protein CASRTVGGASEAFF. The chain recombines TRBV28 with TRBJ1-1; D perhaps matches TRBD1 (6 bases). Germline-derived CDR1 and CDR2 are MDHEN and SYDVKM. Deletions cut 6 bases from V and 6 bases from J, with 17 bases between. This CDR3 comprises 14 residues.